Listed below are T cell receptor beta chains from one sample, sequenced in a study of T cell repertoires in cytomegalovirus infection. MiXCR, applied by TCRdb to the reads, yields one record per CDR3 protein. The repertoire holds roughly 640,000 distinct CDR3 sequences, with about 24% as singletons. The sample comprised CD8+ T cells from PBMCs. Every receptor here comes from a human donor in good health (CMV status not recorded). Some clones in this sample may be carry-over from other donors' samples. Each CDR3 is given with its conserved first and last residue. A D gene is named only where the DNA matches it firmly. Only some rows state a clone size, as once, few, many or a class for expanded clones.

size: NA
D: NA
V: TRBV19
J: TRBJ2-7
DNA: TGTGCCAGTACCATGGGAGGAGGAGGCTACGAGCAGTACTTC
CDR3: CASTMGGGGYEQYF

size: many
D: TRBD2
V: TRBV7-6
J: TRBJ2-1
DNA: TGTGCCAGCAGCACCCGGGAGGGTGAGCAGTTCTTC
CDR3: CASSTREGEQFF

size: few
D: NA
V: TRBV29-1
J: TRBJ2-7
DNA: TGCAGCGTCAGAGACGCCTCCTACGAGCAGTACTTC
CDR3: CSVRDASYEQYF

size: many
D: NA
V: TRBV4-1
J: TRBJ2-7
DNA: TGCGCCAGCAGCCCTCCCGGACGGATATCCTACGAGCAGTACTTC
CDR3: CASSPPGRISYEQYF

size: few
D: NA
V: TRBV2
J: TRBJ2-2
DNA: TGTGCCAGCAGTGAAGGTTTACCTCCGAACACCGGGGAGCTGTTTTTT
CDR3: CASSEGLPPNTGELFF

size: few
D: NA
V: TRBV29-1
J: TRBJ1-1
DNA: TGCAGCGTTGGACGGCAGAACACTGAAGCTTTCTTT
CDR3: CSVGRQNTEAFF

size: many
D: NA
V: TRBV7-9
J: TRBJ2-5
DNA: TGTGCCAGCAGCGGGCAGCCGGAGGAGACCCAGTACTTC
CDR3: CASSGQPEETQYF

size: few
D: NA
V: TRBV20-1
J: TRBJ1-4
DNA: TGCAGTGCTCCGAATGAAAAACTGTTTTTT
CDR3: CSAPNEKLFF

size: many
D: NA
V: TRBV4-1
J: TRBJ2-7
DNA: TGCGCCAGCAGCCAAGACATGCACGAGCAGTACTTC
CDR3: CASSQDMHEQYF

size: few
D: NA
V: TRBV7-2
J: TRBJ2-1
DNA: TGTGCCAGCAGCCCAGGAGGGCGGGGATTAAACTCCTACAATGAGCAGTTCTTC
CDR3: CASSPGGRGLNSYNEQFF

size: many
D: NA
V: TRBV12-3/TRBV12-4
J: TRBJ2-1
DNA: TGTGCCAGCAGTTATGCGCGGCACAATGAGCAGTTCTTC
CDR3: CASSYARHNEQFF

size: few
D: NA
V: TRBV7-9
J: TRBJ1-4
DNA: TGTGCCAGCAGCTTAGTTACAGTTAATGAAAAACTGTTTTTT
CDR3: CASSLVTVNEKLFF

size: NA
D: NA
V: TRBV27
J: TRBJ2-7
DNA: TGTGCCAGCAGTAGGACAGCTTCCCTAAGCTCCTACGAGCAGTACTTC
CDR3: CASSRTASLSSYEQYF

size: NA
D: NA
V: TRBV28
J: TRBJ2-2
DNA: TGTGCCAGCAACCCCGGGGGATTTAACACCGGGGAGCTGTTTTTT
CDR3: CASNPGGFNTGELFF

size: many
D: NA
V: TRBV28
J: TRBJ1-1
DNA: TGTGCCAGCAGATATCCCGGGACACACACTGAAGCTTTCTTT
CDR3: CASRYPGTHTEAFF

size: few
D: NA
V: TRBV20-1
J: TRBJ2-2
DNA: TGCAGTGCTAGAGATAAGGGACGGCGGAACACCGGGGAGCTGTTTTTT
CDR3: CSARDKGRRNTGELFF

size: NA
D: NA
V: TRBV29-1
J: TRBJ1-3
DNA: TGCAGCGTTGAAGATTGGTTCCCGGGGAGGGGAAACACCATATATTTT
CDR3: CSVEDWFPGRGNTIYF

size: many
D: TRBD2
V: TRBV20-1
J: TRBJ2-6
DNA: TGCAGTGCTAGTTCTAGCGGCCCTGGGGCCAACGTCCTGACTTTC
CDR3: CSASSSGPGANVLTF

size: NA
D: TRBD1
V: TRBV7-9
J: TRBJ2-7
DNA: TGTGCCAGCAGCTTAGAACCAGTCGGACAGGGAGCCTACGAGCAGTACTTC
CDR3: CASSLEPVGQGAYEQYF

size: few
D: NA
V: TRBV7-9
J: TRBJ1-1
DNA: TGTGCCAGCAGCCCTTCAGGGTCTGAAGCTTTCTTT
CDR3: CASSPSGSEAFF

size: few
D: NA
V: TRBV20-1
J: TRBJ1-1
DNA: TGCAGTGCCGCGACCCATCGATCCGCTGAAGCTTTCTTT
CDR3: CSAATHRSAEAFF

size: NA
D: NA
V: TRBV12-5
J: TRBJ2-3
DNA: TGTGCTAGTGGTTTCACTAACGCAGATACGCAGTATTTT
CDR3: CASGFTNADTQYF

size: NA
D: TRBD1
V: TRBV2
J: TRBJ1-2
DNA: TGTGCCAGCAGAGGACAGGGGGCCCAATATCACTATGGCTACACCTTC
CDR3: CASRGQGAQYHYGYTF

size: NA
D: TRBD1
V: TRBV7-6
J: TRBJ2-1
DNA: TGTGCCAGCAGCCTAAATGGACAGGGACCTTTCAAGAACAATGAGCAGTTCTTC
CDR3: CASSLNGQGPFKNNEQFF

size: few
D: NA
V: TRBV11-1
J: TRBJ2-5
DNA: TGTGCCAGCAGCTCCAGACCCAGCGTAAGGCAAGAGACCCAGTACTTC
CDR3: CASSSRPSVRQETQYF

size: NA
D: NA
V: TRBV2
J: TRBJ1-3
DNA: TGTGCCAGCGTAACATTCAGGGTTGAGGCGGACACCATATATTTT
CDR3: CASVTFRVEADTIYF

size: NA
D: NA
V: TRBV28
J: TRBJ1-1
DNA: TGTGCCAGCAGTTTATGGGCAGAAAAGAACACTGAAGCTTTCTTT
CDR3: CASSLWAEKNTEAFF

size: many
D: TRBD2
V: TRBV6-2/TRBV6-3
J: TRBJ2-3
DNA: TGTGCCAGCAGTTACTCGCTAGCGGGGGGGCCAGATACGCAGTATTTT
CDR3: CASSYSLAGGPDTQYF

size: few
D: NA
V: TRBV20-1
J: TRBJ2-7
DNA: TGCAGTGCTAGAGAGAAGGCAGGGACCTACGAGCAGTACTTC
CDR3: CSAREKAGTYEQYF

size: many
D: TRBD1
V: TRBV7-9
J: TRBJ2-5
DNA: TGTGCCAGCAGCTTGTCATCAGGGGACAGGGCACGGGAGACCCAGTACTTC
CDR3: CASSLSSGDRARETQYF

size: NA
D: NA
V: TRBV6-6
J: TRBJ1-1
DNA: TGTGCCAGCAGTTCCGGACATTACATGAACACTGAAGCTTTCTTT
CDR3: CASSSGHYMNTEAFF

size: few
D: TRBD1
V: TRBV12-3/TRBV12-4
J: TRBJ2-5
DNA: TGTGCCAGCACCAAGGACAGGGGAGGGGAGACCCAGTACTTC
CDR3: CASTKDRGGETQYF

size: few
D: TRBD1
V: TRBV20-1
J: TRBJ2-7
DNA: TGCAGTGCAAAGAACGGGACAGAACACGAGCAGTACTTC
CDR3: CSAKNGTEHEQYF

size: few
D: NA
V: TRBV28
J: TRBJ1-1
DNA: TGTGCCAGCAGTTTATTTCCGGGACCGATAGCCATGAACACTGAAGCTTTCTTT
CDR3: CASSLFPGPIAMNTEAFF

size: NA
D: NA
V: TRBV7-9
J: TRBJ2-1
DNA: TGTGCCAGCAGCTCTTCTGACAGCTCCTACAATGAGCAGTTCTTC
CDR3: CASSSSDSSYNEQFF

size: few
D: TRBD2
V: TRBV7-7
J: TRBJ2-7
DNA: TGTGCTAGCAGCTTGACTAGCGGGGGCGAGGCTCGCTACGAGCAGTACTTC
CDR3: CASSLTSGGEARYEQYF

size: NA
D: NA
V: TRBV7-9
J: TRBJ2-7
DNA: TGTGCCAGCGAAGGGCCAAGCAACACTGGATCGTACGAGCAGTACTTC
CDR3: CASEGPSNTGSYEQYF

size: many
D: NA
V: TRBV5-6
J: TRBJ2-5
DNA: TGTGCCAGCGCCCTGGGCCTCGCAAGGAAGACCCAGTACTTC
CDR3: CASALGLARKTQYF

size: few
D: NA
V: TRBV6-6
J: TRBJ1-2
DNA: TGTGCCAGCAGTTACTCGATTATCGGGGGTGGCTACACCTTC
CDR3: CASSYSIIGGGYTF

size: few
D: NA
V: TRBV20-1
J: TRBJ2-1
DNA: TGCAGTGTAAAGGCAGGGGCTTCTCTCTACAATGAGCAGTTCTTC
CDR3: CSVKAGASLYNEQFF

size: NA
D: NA
V: TRBV6-6
J: TRBJ2-1
DNA: TGTGCCAGCACTCAAGGAGGGGCCTCCTACAATGAGCAGTTCTTC
CDR3: CASTQGGASYNEQFF

size: NA
D: TRBD1
V: TRBV7-8
J: TRBJ2-1
DNA: TGTGCCAGCAGCTCGCGTTCCGGGACAGGCCGTAACAATGAGCAGTTCTTC
CDR3: CASSSRSGTGRNNEQFF

size: NA
D: NA
V: TRBV6-5
J: TRBJ2-1
DNA: TGTGCCAGCAGTTACTCGATTCGGAGTGAGCAGTTCTTC
CDR3: CASSYSIRSEQFF

size: few
D: NA
V: TRBV7-8
J: TRBJ1-3
DNA: TGTGCCAGCAGCTTAGAAGGTGAAGGAAACACCATATATTTT
CDR3: CASSLEGEGNTIYF

size: few
D: NA
V: TRBV4-3
J: TRBJ2-5
DNA: TGCGCCAGCAGCCAAGGAGGGGAAGGGGCCCAGTACTTC
CDR3: CASSQGGEGAQYF

size: few
D: NA
V: TRBV6-1
J: TRBJ2-2
DNA: TGTGCCAGCAGTGAAGGTGGGGGGACCCCGTACCTCGGGGAGCTGTTTTTT
CDR3: CASSEGGGTPYLGELFF

size: few
D: NA
V: TRBV20-1
J: TRBJ2-1
DNA: TGCAGTGCTAGAGCCGGGACCCGATACAATGAGCAGTTCTTC
CDR3: CSARAGTRYNEQFF

size: many
D: NA
V: TRBV7-6
J: TRBJ2-3
DNA: TGTGCCAGCAGCTTAGAAAGAACAGGGAGCACAGATACGCAGTATTTT
CDR3: CASSLERTGSTDTQYF

size: many
D: NA
V: TRBV7-2
J: TRBJ1-5
DNA: TGTGCCAGCAGCCCGTTAGGGGGTGAACAGCCCCAGCATTTT
CDR3: CASSPLGGEQPQHF

size: many
D: NA
V: TRBV6-5
J: TRBJ2-1
DNA: TGTGCCAGCAGTTACTGGGAAGGGGGCTACAATGAGCAGTTCTTC
CDR3: CASSYWEGGYNEQFF

size: many
D: TRBD1
V: TRBV7-9
J: TRBJ2-7
DNA: TGTGCCACTACCCGGGACAGGGCCTACGAGCAGTACTTC
CDR3: CATTRDRAYEQYF

size: few
D: NA
V: TRBV6-2/TRBV6-3
J: TRBJ2-1
DNA: TGTGCCAGCAGTTACACTCCCATAACTTACAATGAGCAGTTCTTC
CDR3: CASSYTPITYNEQFF

size: few
D: TRBD1
V: TRBV20-1
J: TRBJ1-1
DNA: TGCAGTGCTAGACCCAGGGGGCGAACTGAAGCTTTCTTT
CDR3: CSARPRGRTEAFF